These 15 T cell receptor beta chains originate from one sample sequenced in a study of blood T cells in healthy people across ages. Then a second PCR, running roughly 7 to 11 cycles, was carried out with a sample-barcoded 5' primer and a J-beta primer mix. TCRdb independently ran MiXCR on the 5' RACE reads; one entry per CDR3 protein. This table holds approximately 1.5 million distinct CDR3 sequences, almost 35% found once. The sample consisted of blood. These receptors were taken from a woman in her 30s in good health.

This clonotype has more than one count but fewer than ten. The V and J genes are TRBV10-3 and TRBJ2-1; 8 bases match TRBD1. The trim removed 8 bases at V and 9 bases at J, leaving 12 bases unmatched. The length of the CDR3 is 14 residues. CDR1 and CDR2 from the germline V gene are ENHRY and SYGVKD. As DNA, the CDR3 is TGTGCCATCCGTTCAGGGGGCATTAGTACTGAGCAGTTCTTC. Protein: CAIRSGGISTEQFF.

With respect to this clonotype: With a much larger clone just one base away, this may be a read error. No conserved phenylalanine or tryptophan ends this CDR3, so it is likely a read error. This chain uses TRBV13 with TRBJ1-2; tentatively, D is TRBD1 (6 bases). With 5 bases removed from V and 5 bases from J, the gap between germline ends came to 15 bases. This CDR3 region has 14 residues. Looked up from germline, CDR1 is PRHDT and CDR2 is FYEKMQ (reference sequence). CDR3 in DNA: TGTGCCAGCAGCCAGGGGACCGGGGATTATGGCTACACCCTC. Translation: CASSQGTGDYGYTL.

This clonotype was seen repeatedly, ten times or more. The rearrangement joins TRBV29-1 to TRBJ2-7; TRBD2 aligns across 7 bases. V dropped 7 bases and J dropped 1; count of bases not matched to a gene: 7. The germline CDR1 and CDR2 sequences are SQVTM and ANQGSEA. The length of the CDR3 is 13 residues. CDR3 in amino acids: CSADTGRSYEQYF. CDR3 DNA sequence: TGCAGCGCCGATACCGGGAGGTCCTACGAGCAGTACTTC.

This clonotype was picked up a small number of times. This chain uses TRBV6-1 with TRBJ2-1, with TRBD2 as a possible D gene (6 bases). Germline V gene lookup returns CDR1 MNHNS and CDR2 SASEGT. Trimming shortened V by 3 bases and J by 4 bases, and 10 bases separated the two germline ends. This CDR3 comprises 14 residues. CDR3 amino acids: CASSDRGIYNEQFF. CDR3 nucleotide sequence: TGTGCCAGCAGTGATCGGGGGATTTACAATGAGCAGTTCTTC.

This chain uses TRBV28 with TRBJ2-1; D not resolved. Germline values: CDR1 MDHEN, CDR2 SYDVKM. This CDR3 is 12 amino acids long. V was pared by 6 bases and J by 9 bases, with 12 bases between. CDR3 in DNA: TGTGCCAGCAGCCGTGGGGTTGGTGAGCAGTTCTTC. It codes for CASSRGVGEQFF.

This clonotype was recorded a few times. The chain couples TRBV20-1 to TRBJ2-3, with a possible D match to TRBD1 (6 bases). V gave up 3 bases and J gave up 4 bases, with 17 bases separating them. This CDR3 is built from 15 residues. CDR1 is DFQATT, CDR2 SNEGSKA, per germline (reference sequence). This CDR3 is CSARVPGHSPDTQYF. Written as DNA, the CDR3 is TGCAGTGCTAGGGTACCGGGACACTCTCCAGATACGCAGTATTTT.

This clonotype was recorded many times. Written as DNA, the CDR3 is TGTGCCAGCAGCCAAAACCATCCCGCCGACTACGAGCAGTACTTC. Residues: CASSQNHPADYEQYF. The J gene is TRBJ2-7, the V gene TRBV6-6; D is unclear. Trimming removed 6 bases at V and 3 bases at J, with 18 bases between. Germline V gene sequence: CDR1 MNHNY, CDR2 SVGAGI (reference sequence). This CDR3 region has 15 residues.

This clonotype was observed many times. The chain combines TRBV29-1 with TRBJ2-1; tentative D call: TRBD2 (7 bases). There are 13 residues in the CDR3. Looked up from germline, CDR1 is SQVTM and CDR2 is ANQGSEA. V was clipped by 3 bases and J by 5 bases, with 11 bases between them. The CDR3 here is CSVDGGPNNEQFF. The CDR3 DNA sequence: TGCAGCGTTGACGGGGGGCCAAACAATGAGCAGTTCTTC.

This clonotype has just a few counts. CDR3 DNA sequence: TGTGCCAGCAGATCCCCCCCCAACCTAGCAGGCCTCAATGAGCAGTTCTTC. Its translation is CASRSPPNLAGLNEQFF. The rearrangement uses TRBV7-9 and TRBJ2-1, with D possibly TRBD2 on 5 matching bases. The CDR3 has 17 amino acids. Germline CDR1 and CDR2: SEHNR and FQNEAQ (reference sequence). The V and J ends lost 6 bases and 6 bases respectively, with 24 bases between them.

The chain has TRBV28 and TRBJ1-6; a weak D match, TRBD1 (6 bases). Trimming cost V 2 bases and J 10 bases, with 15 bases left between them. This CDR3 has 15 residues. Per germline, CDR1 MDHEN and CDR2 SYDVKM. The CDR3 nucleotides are TGTGCCAGCAGTTTAGGGGGCCCATACGGCTCACCCCTCCACTTT. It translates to CASSLGGPYGSPLHF. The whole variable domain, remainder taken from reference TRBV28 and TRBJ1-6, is DVKVTQSSRYLVKRTGEKVFLECVQDMDHENMFWYRQDPGLGLRLIYFSYDVKMKEKGDIPEGYSVSREKKERFSLILESASTNQTSMYLCASSLGGPYGSPLHFGNGTRLTVT.

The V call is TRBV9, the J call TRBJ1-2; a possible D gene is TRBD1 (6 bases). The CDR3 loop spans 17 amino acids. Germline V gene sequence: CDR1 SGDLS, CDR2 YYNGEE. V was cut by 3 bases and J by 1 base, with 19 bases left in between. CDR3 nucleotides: TGTGCCAGCAGCGCAGACCCACAGAGGGGGTTTAACTATGGCTACACCTTC. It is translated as CASSADPQRGFNYGYTF.

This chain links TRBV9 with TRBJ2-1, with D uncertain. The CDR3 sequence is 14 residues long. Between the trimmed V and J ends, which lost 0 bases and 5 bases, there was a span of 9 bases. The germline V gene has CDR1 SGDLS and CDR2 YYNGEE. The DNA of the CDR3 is TGTGCCAGCAGCGTAGCTCGGGTGGACAATGAGCAGTTCTTC. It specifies CASSVARVDNEQFF.

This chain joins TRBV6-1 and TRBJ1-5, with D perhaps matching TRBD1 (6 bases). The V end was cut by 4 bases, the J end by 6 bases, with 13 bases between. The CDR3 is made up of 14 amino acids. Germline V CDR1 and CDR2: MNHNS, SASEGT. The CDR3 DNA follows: TGTGCCAGCAGTGTCTCAGGGGCAGCTCAGCCCCAGCATTTT. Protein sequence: CASSVSGAAQPQHF.

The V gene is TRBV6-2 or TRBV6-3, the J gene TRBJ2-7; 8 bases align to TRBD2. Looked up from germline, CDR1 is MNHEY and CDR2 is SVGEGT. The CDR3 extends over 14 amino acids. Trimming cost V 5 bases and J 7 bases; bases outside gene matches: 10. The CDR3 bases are TGTGCCAGCAGTAACGGACTAGCAGCCTGGGAGCAGTACTTC. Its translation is CASSNGLAAWEQYF.

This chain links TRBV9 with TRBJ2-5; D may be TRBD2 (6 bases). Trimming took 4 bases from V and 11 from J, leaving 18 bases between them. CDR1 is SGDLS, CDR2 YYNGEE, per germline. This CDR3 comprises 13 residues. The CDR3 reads CASSQDAWGEQYF. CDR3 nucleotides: TGTGCCAGCAGCCAGGACGCATGGGGGGAGCAGTACTTC.